This TCR beta chain stems from a study of vaccination effects on CD4 cells after COVID-19. Antigen-specific CD4+ T cells were first expanded with viral peptide pools by the ViraFEST assay and only then sequenced. Following 10 days of culture, CD4+ T cells were isolated. The individual was infected with SARS-CoV-2 between March and December 2020, as confirmed by PCR. Profiling relied on immunoSEQ multiplex PCR, and the TCRdb table lists in-frame clones only, not all of them. The data contain tens of thousands of clones, about three quarters of them singletons. The germline gives CDR1 SGHRS, CDR2 YFSETQ. After removal of 4 bases from V and 1 base from J, the junction contained 3 bases not matched to a gene. The CDR3 is 14 residues long. There are a few counts of this clone. Antigen specificity is unknown.

The sequence was collected from a human donor who had a prior SARS-CoV-2 infection. V gene TRBV5-1 combines with J gene TRBJ2-7; TRBD1 aligns across 9 bases. This specimen was CD4+ T cells from PBMCs cultured with HCoV-NL63 spike peptides, taken before COVID-19 vaccination. The CDR3 region has the DNA TGCGCCAGCAGCGGGACAGGGTCATCCTACGAGCAGTACTTC. Protein product: CASSGTGSSYEQYF.